What follows are 29 T cell receptor beta chains derived from one specimen sequenced in a study of T cell repertoires in cytomegalovirus infection. TCRdb redid the calling of the reads with MiXCR, one entry per CDR3 protein. The table includes nearly 550,000 distinct CDR3 sequences, 16% detected once. The sequencing input was CD8+ T cells from PBMCs. These receptors all stem from a human donor in good health (CMV status not recorded). Some clones in this sample may be carry-over from other donors' samples.

Concerning this clonotype itself: Being one base from a much bigger clone, this may be a read error. The CDR3 does not end in the conserved phenylalanine or tryptophan, so this is likely a read error. V is TRBV27 and J is TRBJ1-3; a possible D gene is TRBD1 (5 bases). V was clipped by 0 bases and J by 2 bases, with 14 bases between them. This CDR3 is built from 17 residues. Germline V lookup: CDR1 MNHEY, CDR2 SMNVEV (reference sequence). The CDR3 sequence is CASSLSGGGFPGNTIYS. CDR3 bases: TGTGCCAGCAGTTTATCGGGCGGGGGATTCCCTGGAAACACCATATATTCT.

This clonotype was recorded at least ten times. The gene calls are TRBV15 and TRBJ2-7, with D hard to call. CDR3 size: 15 residues. Trimming removed 1 base from V and 5 bases from J, with 15 bases in between. CDR1 and CDR2 from the germline V gene are LNHNV and YYDKDF (reference sequence). As DNA, the CDR3 is TGTGCCACCAGCAGAGGTAGGACCGGTAGAAACGAGCAGTACTTC. This codes for CATSRGRTGRNEQYF.

The chain employs TRBV27 and TRBJ1-1, with 7 positions matching TRBD1. The V gene's germline CDR1 is MNHEY and CDR2 SMNVEV (reference sequence). Trimming cost V 10 bases and J 0 bases; bases outside gene matches: 5. The CDR3 covers 13 residues. The CDR3 DNA reads as TGTGCCACCCAACAGGGGTTGAACACTGAAGCTTTCTTT. This codes for CATQQGLNTEAFF.

The chain employs TRBV5-6 and TRBJ1-1; the match to TRBD1 covers 8 bases. The V segment lost 0 bases and the J segment 1 base; nucleotides outside the gene matches: 8. The CDR3 has 17 residues. Germline V gene data show CDR1 as SGHDT and CDR2 as YYEEEE. The DNA for the CDR3 is TGTGCCAGCAGCTTGGAGCGGCAGGGGGCTTGGAACACTGAAGCTTTCTTT. Residues: CASSLERQGAWNTEAFF.

This clonotype has just a few counts. The rearrangement links TRBV28 to TRBJ2-1; 14 nucleotides agree with TRBD2. This CDR3 contains 19 residues. CDR1 MDHEN and CDR2 SYDVKM come from the germline V gene. V shed 2 bases and J 1 base; nucleotides not matched to a gene: 7. Here the CDR3 DNA reads TGTGCCAGCAGTTTACAGGGACTAGCGGGAGTAGGATCCTACAATGAGCAGTTCTTC. Protein product: CASSLQGLAGVGSYNEQFF.

The chain is built from TRBV9 and TRBJ2-7, with D perhaps given as TRBD1 or TRBD2 (6 bases each). V was cut by 3 bases and J by 0 bases, with 19 bases left in between. Germline assignment: CDR1 SGDLS and CDR2 YYNGEE. The CDR3 contains 17 residues. In nucleotides, the CDR3 is TGTGCCAGCAGCGGCAATAAGGGGGGCGGACCCTCCTACGAGCAGTACTTC. It translates to CASSGNKGGGPSYEQYF. The complete variable domain, with remaining parts taken from reference TRBV9 and TRBJ2-7, reads DSGVTQTPKHLITATGQRVTLRCSPRSGDLSVYWYQQSLDQGLQFLIQYYNGEERAKGNILERFSAQQFPDLHSELNLSSLELGDSALYFCASSGNKGGGPSYEQYFGPGTRLTVT.

This clonotype has only one observation. The CDR3 does not close with the conserved phenylalanine or tryptophan, likely indicating a read error. The chain links TRBV7-9 to TRBJ2-1; 11 positions match TRBD2. The CDR3 totals 18 residues. The junction had 13 bases not matched to a gene; V was cut back by 4 bases and J by 5 bases. Germline CDR1 reads SEHNR; CDR2 reads FQNEAQ (reference sequence). The CDR3 region has the DNA TGTGCCAGCAGCTCGAAGGATCCGGGACTAGCGGCCAACAATGAGCAGTTCTTA. Translated: CASSSKDPGLAANNEQFL.

This clonotype has just a few counts. The rearrangement joins TRBV6-1 to TRBJ1-1; unclear D gene. Looked up from germline, CDR1 is MNHNS and CDR2 is SASEGT. Deletions cut 4 bases from V and 4 bases from J, with 19 bases between. This CDR3 region has 16 residues. The CDR3 region is CASSVNLKRLGTEAFF. DNA of the CDR3: TGTGCCAGCAGTGTCAACTTAAAGCGATTGGGCACTGAAGCTTTCTTT.

The rearrangement uses TRBV2 and TRBJ2-7, with D possibly called TRBD1 or TRBD2 (5 bases each). Germline V gives CDR1 SNHLY, CDR2 FYNNEI. The CDR3 spans 15 residues. Between the trimmed V and J ends, which lost 3 bases and 3 bases, there was a span of 15 bases. The CDR3 region has the DNA TGTGCCAGCAGTGAGTCCAGCGGCAGGGTCTACGAGCAGTACTTC. It translates to CASSESSGRVYEQYF.

This clonotype was detected only a few times. The chain joins TRBV27 to TRBJ2-7; 8 bases are shared with TRBD2. V lost 5 bases to trimming and J lost 2 bases; unmatched junction nucleotides: 2. CDR3 size: 13 residues. Germline CDR1 is MNHEY and CDR2 is SMNVEV (reference sequence). The CDR3 DNA reads TGTGCCAGCAGTAAGGGACTAGCCTACGAGCAGTACTTC. This codes for CASSKGLAYEQYF.

This chain uses TRBV27 with TRBJ2-7; D perhaps matches TRBD1 (5 bases). Germline values: CDR1 MNHEY, CDR2 SMNVEV (reference sequence). The germline V and J ends were trimmed by 8 bases and 3 bases, with 11 bases remaining between them. CDR3 length: 12 amino acids. CDR3 protein: CASQGIDYEQYF. CDR3 sequence (DNA): TGTGCCAGCCAGGGAATTGACTACGAGCAGTACTTC.

A remark on this clonotype: A much larger clone is a single base away; this may be a read error. The chain uses TRBV27 and TRBJ1-1, with 7 bases matching TRBD1. Germline CDR1 is MNHEY and CDR2 is SMNVEV (reference sequence). CDR3 length: 15 residues. Unmatched junction bases numbered 3, after V lost 0 bases and J lost 2 bases. CDR3: CASSLSTGINTEAFF. As DNA, the CDR3 is TGTGCCAGCAGTTTATCGACAGGGATCAACACTGAAGCTTTCTTT.

The chain uses TRBV18 and TRBJ1-5; TRBD1 agrees at 7 bases. Germline V gives CDR1 KGHSH, CDR2 LQKENI. The CDR3 extends over 14 amino acids. V gave up 6 bases and J gave up 6 bases; unmatched junction bases: 8. CDR3 in amino acids: CASSVDRVFQPQHF. For the CDR3, the DNA is TGTGCCAGCTCTGTAGACAGGGTATTTCAGCCCCAGCATTTT.

This clonotype occurred a few times. The chain carries TRBV7-6 and TRBJ2-1, with 8 bases matching TRBD2. The CDR3 is 16 amino acids. CDR1 SGHVS and CDR2 FNYEAQ come from the germline V gene. V lost 1 base to trimming and J lost 7 bases; unmatched junction nucleotides: 9. This chain's CDR3 is CASSLGGAGGQNEQFF. In DNA, the CDR3 is TGTGCCAGCAGCTTAGGGGGGGCGGGGGGCCAAAATGAGCAGTTCTTC.

This clonotype came up many times. The V and J genes are TRBV11-2 and TRBJ1-5; D ambiguous. This CDR3 is 15 amino acids long. Germline V gives CDR1 SGHAT, CDR2 FQNNGV. Trimming took 0 bases from V and 7 from J, leaving 13 bases between them. CDR3 sequence reads: CASSLEGRVGQPQHF. The DNA for the CDR3 is TGTGCCAGCAGCTTAGAAGGACGGGTTGGGCAGCCCCAGCATTTT.

The table lists this clonotype with many counts. The chain is built from TRBV28 and TRBJ1-1; 7 bases agree with TRBD1. This CDR3 is built from 15 residues. Germline lookup yields CDR1 MDHEN and CDR2 SYDVKM. The V segment lost 6 bases and the J segment 7 bases; nucleotides outside the gene matches: 14. CDR3 residues: CASSYHARTGVEAFF. Here the CDR3 DNA reads TGTGCCAGCAGCTACCATGCGCGGACAGGAGTTGAAGCTTTCTTT.

This clonotype was counted many times. The rearrangement uses TRBV28 and TRBJ1-1, with TRBD1 matching 7 bases. Germline V lookup: CDR1 MDHEN, CDR2 SYDVKM. The CDR3 loop spans 14 amino acids. The V and J ends lost 3 bases and 1 base, in that order; junction bases with no gene match: 2. The CDR3 sequence is CASSLTGTNTEAFF. The DNA for the CDR3 is TGTGCCAGCAGTTTGACAGGGACGAACACTGAAGCTTTCTTT. The full variable domain, in which reference TRBV28 and TRBJ1-1 provide the parts outside the CDR3, is DVKVTQSSRYLVKRTGEKVFLECVQDMDHENMFWYRQDPGLGLRLIYFSYDVKMKEKGDIPEGYSVSREKKERFSLILESASTNQTSMYLCASSLTGTNTEAFFGQGTRLTVV.

This clonotype has ten or more counts. This chain connects TRBV7-9 to TRBJ1-2; 8 bases are a match to TRBD1. Germline trimming cut 1 base from V and 2 bases from J; bases unmatched to any gene: 9. This CDR3 has 17 residues. CDR1 SEHNR and CDR2 FQNEAQ come from the germline V gene (reference sequence). The CDR3 region is CASSLGSRYRGNYGYTF. In DNA, the CDR3 is TGTGCCAGCAGCTTAGGGTCCCGTTACAGGGGGAACTATGGCTACACCTTC.

The table lists this clonotype with a few counts. The V gene is TRBV7-9, the J gene TRBJ2-1; no reliable D call. The CDR3 length is 10 residues. Looked up from germline, CDR1 is SEHNR and CDR2 is FQNEAQ (reference sequence). V dropped 4 bases and J dropped 13 bases, with 8 bases sitting between them. CDR3 coding DNA: TGTGCCAGCAGCTCCCCCGACCAGTTCTTC. Translating it yields CASSSPDQFF. The full variable domain, with the rest looked up from reference TRBV7-9 and TRBJ2-1, is DTGVSQNPRHKITKRGQNVTFRCDPISEHNRLYWYRQTLGQGPEFLTYFQNEAQLEKSRLLSDRFSAERPKGSFSTLEIQRTEQGDSAMYLCASSSPDQFFGPGTRLTVL.

In its sample, this clonotype was seen a few times. The genes are TRBV12-5 and TRBJ1-2; D is unclear. The CDR3 covers 12 residues. Trimming pared 3 bases from V and 11 bases from J, leaving 13 bases between. Germline CDR1 reads LGHNT; CDR2 reads FRNRAP. CDR3 sequence (DNA): TGTGCTAGTGGTTTAGGACCGTTGGGGTACACCTTC. This codes for CASGLGPLGYTF. The complete variable domain, with remaining parts taken from reference TRBV12-5 and TRBJ1-2, reads DARVTQTPRHKVTEMGQEVTMRCQPILGHNTVFWYRQTMMQGLELLAYFRNRAPLDDSGMPKDRFSAEMPDATLATLKIQPSEPRDSAVYFCASGLGPLGYTFGSGTRLTVV.

This clonotype has a count of ten or more. CDR3 amino acids: CASSFPGQGGPSGNTIYF. Here the CDR3 DNA reads TGTGCCAGCAGCTTCCCCGGACAGGGGGGTCCCTCTGGAAACACCATATATTTT. V and J are TRBV7-2 and TRBJ1-3; 10 bases line up with TRBD1. The germline V gene encodes CDR1 SGHTA and CDR2 FQGNSA. The ends lost 3 bases at V and 0 bases at J; junction bases unmatched: 8. The CDR3 loop spans 18 amino acids.

This clonotype has at least ten counts. The CDR3 DNA follows: TGTGCCAGCAGTCCTCGGGGACAGTCGTTTTACACTGAAGCTTTCTTT. Translated: CASSPRGQSFYTEAFF. The chain has TRBV27 and TRBJ1-1, with TRBD1 matching over 7 bases. This CDR3 contains 16 residues. V trimming: 5 bases; J trimming: 3 bases; junction bases outside the gene matches: 12. Germline V gives CDR1 MNHEY, CDR2 SMNVEV (reference sequence).

This clonotype has a count of ten or more. The chain is built from TRBV28 and TRBJ2-2; 9 nucleotides align to TRBD1. In germline, CDR1 is MDHEN, CDR2 SYDVKM. This CDR3 has 19 amino acids. V lost 5 bases to trimming and J lost 1 base; unmatched junction nucleotides: 14. The CDR3 loop reads CASSRDRASSQMNTGELFF. CDR3 coding DNA: TGTGCCAGCAGTCGGGACAGGGCTAGCTCCCAAATGAACACCGGGGAGCTGTTTTTT.

At least ten counts were recorded for this clonotype. The CDR3: CASSPTGTSATYF. CDR3 in DNA: TGTGCCAGCAGCCCGACCGGGACTAGCGCCACGTATTTT. This sequence joins TRBV7-9 and TRBJ2-3; 10 nucleotides match TRBD2. The CDR3 has 13 amino acids. Germline assignment: CDR1 SEHNR and CDR2 FQNEAQ (reference sequence). Unmatched junction bases numbered 10, after V lost 5 bases and J lost 14 bases.

This clonotype showed up many times. This chain uses TRBV25-1 with TRBJ1-2; D possibly corresponds to TRBD1 (5 bases). Trimming took off 4 bases at V and 2 bases at J, with 11 bases between the two ends. Germline CDR1 and CDR2: MGHDK and SYGVNS. CDR3 length: 14 residues. The CDR3 DNA reads as TGTGCCAGCAGTGGAGGGGAGAGGAACTATGGCTACACCTTC. This encodes CASSGGERNYGYTF.

Ten or more counts support this clonotype. This chain connects TRBV4-1 to TRBJ1-1, with a weak D call TRBD1 (5 bases). V lost 4 bases and J lost 2, with 17 bases in between. The CDR3 sequence is 16 residues long. The germline CDR1 and CDR2 sequences are MGHRA and YSYEKL. The CDR3 reads CASSPEGMGFNTEAFF. DNA for the CDR3: TGCGCCAGCAGCCCTGAGGGGATGGGCTTCAACACTGAAGCTTTCTTT.

The rearrangement links TRBV15 to TRBJ1-1; D possibly corresponds to TRBD1 (6 bases). CDR1 LNHNV and CDR2 YYDKDF come from the germline V gene (reference sequence). The CDR3 is 14 amino acids. Trimming removed 2 bases from V and 3 bases from J, with 10 bases in between. The DNA for the CDR3 is TGTGCCACCAGCAGATGGGCAGGGGACACTGAAGCTTTCTTT. It is translated as CATSRWAGDTEAFF.

J is TRBJ2-3 and V is TRBV15, with 11 bases that match TRBD2. The J segment lost 4 bases and the V segment lost 11 bases, leaving 11 bases of the junction unmatched. The length of the CDR3 is 15 residues. CDR1 and CDR2 (germline): LNHNV, YYDKDF (reference sequence). The CDR3: CAPNLAGGRADTQYF. CDR3 nucleotide sequence: TGTGCCCCGAATTTAGCGGGGGGGCGGGCAGATACGCAGTATTTT.

V usage is TRBV28 and J usage is TRBJ2-7, with D hard to call. The CDR3 has 13 residues. V lost 0 bases, J lost 6 bases, and 9 bases lay in between. In germline, CDR1 is MDHEN, CDR2 SYDVKM. The chain's CDR3 is CASSLWRLGEQYF. Here the CDR3 DNA reads TGTGCCAGCAGTTTATGGAGGCTAGGCGAGCAGTACTTC.